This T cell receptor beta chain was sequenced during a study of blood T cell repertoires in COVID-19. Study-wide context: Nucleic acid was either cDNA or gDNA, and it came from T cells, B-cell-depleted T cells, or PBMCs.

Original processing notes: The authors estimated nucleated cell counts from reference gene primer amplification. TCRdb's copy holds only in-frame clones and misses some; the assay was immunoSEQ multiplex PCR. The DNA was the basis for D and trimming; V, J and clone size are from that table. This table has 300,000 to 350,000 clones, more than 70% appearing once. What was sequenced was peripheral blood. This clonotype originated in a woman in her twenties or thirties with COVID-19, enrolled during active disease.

In DNA, the CDR3 is TGTGCCAGCTCCCAAGGCCTTCAGGGGGAGCAGTACTTC. Protein product: CASSQGLQGEQYF. The chain combines TRBV18 with TRBJ2-7; TRBD1 is a possible D gene (6 bases). The CDR3 sequence is 13 residues long. V lost 6 bases and J 7 bases, leaving 16 bases between the germline ends. Germline loops: CDR1 KGHSH, CDR2 LQKENI.